These T cell receptor beta chains were read from a single sample in a study of T cells after yellow fever vaccination. TCRdb recomputed calls from the 5' RACE reads with MiXCR, one row per CDR3 protein. Of hundreds of thousands of distinct CDR3 sequences in the sample, over 9% were seen once. The sequencing here drew on PBMCs, taken on the day of the yellow fever booster vaccination. These receptors originate from a man aged 30-40 years who received the YFV17D yellow fever vaccine. Each CDR3 is given with its conserved first and last residue. Each record gives: J gene, V gene, clone size, D gene, CDR3 protein, CDR3 DNA. D genes are given only for firm matches. Clone sizes are given selectively: once, few, many, or a class where the clone is expanded.

>TRBJ2-5|TRBV10-2|many|.
CASSESGQLWETQYF
TGCGCCAGCAGTGAGTCGGGGCAGCTATGGGAGACCCAGTACTTC
>TRBJ1-2|TRBV12-3/TRBV12-4|.|.
CASSPEVGGYTF
TGTGCCAGCAGCCCTGAGGTGGGTGGCTACACCTTC
>TRBJ2-4|TRBV7-8|few|TRBD2
CASSPGGTSGRNPKNIQYF
TGTGCCAGCAGCCCAGGTGGGACTAGCGGGAGGAATCCCAAAAACATTCAGTACTTC
>TRBJ2-1|TRBV27|.|.
CASSPGTAGNEQFF
TGTGCCAGCAGTCCTGGGACTGCCGGCAATGAGCAGTTCTTC
>TRBJ2-7|TRBV7-2|few|.
CASSLVMSSYEQYF
TGTGCCAGCAGCTTAGTGATGAGCTCCTACGAGCAGTACTTC
>TRBJ2-7|TRBV19|.|.
CASGPLDFHEQYF
TGTGCCAGCGGGCCTCTCGATTTCCACGAGCAGTACTTC
>TRBJ2-2|TRBV7-2|few|.
CASTLFRTNTGELFF
TGTGCCAGCACTCTCTTCAGAACAAACACCGGGGAGCTGTTTTTT
>TRBJ2-3|TRBV7-2|few|.
CASSSSSSTDTQYF
TGTGCCAGCAGCTCTAGTAGCAGCACAGATACGCAGTATTTT
>TRBJ2-2|TRBV6-1|.|.
CASSQPYLANTGELFF
TGTGCCAGCAGTCAACCTTACCTTGCGAACACCGGGGAGCTGTTTTTT
>TRBJ2-7|TRBV6-5|few|.
CASSYSSSQSSYEQYF
TGTGCCAGCAGTTACTCGTCTAGCCAGAGCTCCTACGAGCAGTACTTC
>TRBJ2-7|TRBV2|few|TRBD2
CASREGGSHEQYF
TGTGCCAGCCGGGAGGGGGGTTCCCACGAGCAGTACTTC
>TRBJ2-7|TRBV7-9|few|TRBD2
CASSLAGFAGEYEQYF
TGTGCCAGCAGCTTGGCGGGTTTCGCGGGAGAGTACGAGCAGTACTTC
>TRBJ1-2|TRBV6-2/TRBV6-3|.|.
CAGSTVYGYGFTF
TGTGCCGGGTCGACAGTTTATGGCTATGGCTTCACCTTC
>TRBJ2-3|TRBV7-2|few|.
CASSLERARGTDTQYF
TGTGCCAGCAGCCTTGAGCGGGCACGCGGCACAGATACGCAGTATTTT
>TRBJ2-1|TRBV20-1|.|TRBD2
CSASGLAADNEQFF
TGCAGTGCCTCGGGACTAGCGGCTGACAATGAGCAGTTCTTC
>TRBJ2-7|TRBV20-1|few|TRBD2
CSAGEREFYEQYF
TGCAGTGCTGGAGAGCGGGAGTTTTACGAGCAGTACTTC
>TRBJ2-3|TRBV7-2|few|.
CASSPFGRHTDTQYF
TGTGCCAGCAGCCCCTTTGGACGGCACACAGATACGCAGTATTTT
>TRBJ2-1|TRBV7-6|few|TRBD2
CASRGGFLSGRKSDEQFF
TGTGCCAGCAGAGGGGGATTCCTCAGCGGGAGGAAATCCGATGAGCAGTTCTTC
>TRBJ2-2|TRBV19|.|.
CASSMRPVGELFF
TGTGCCAGTAGTATGAGACCCGTCGGGGAGCTGTTTTTT
>TRBJ2-3|TRBV5-1|many|TRBD2
CASSSTSGTDTQYF
TGCGCCAGCAGCTCAACTAGCGGCACAGATACGCAGTATTTT
>TRBJ2-5|TRBV7-7|.|.
CASSRVGPQETQYF
TGTGCTAGCAGTCGTGTGGGCCCACAAGAGACCCAGTACTTC
>TRBJ2-1|TRBV11-2|.|.
CASSPLASHSYNEQFF
TGTGCCAGCAGCCCGCTAGCATCTCACTCCTACAATGAGCAGTTCTTC
>TRBJ1-1|TRBV11-2|many|TRBD1
CASSFAGGGEAFF
TGTGCCAGCAGCTTCGCAGGGGGCGGAGAAGCTTTCTTT
>TRBJ2-5|TRBV4-3|.|.
CASSQQLTQGIHETQYF
TGCGCCAGCAGCCAGCAACTTACACAGGGTATTCACGAGACCCAGTACTTC
>TRBJ2-1|TRBV28|many|TRBD2
CASSPSGLSYNEQFF
TGTGCCAGCAGTCCATCGGGACTATCCTACAATGAGCAGTTCTTC
>TRBJ2-2|TRBV10-3|.|.
CAISDRGTGELFF
TGTGCCATCAGTGACAGGGGCACCGGGGAGCTGTTTTTT
>TRBJ2-3|TRBV20-1|.|TRBD1
CSAHTGGAADTQYF
TGCAGTGCTCATACAGGGGGCGCCGCAGATACGCAGTATTTT
>TRBJ2-1|TRBV5-5|.|.
CASSVTGGDNEQFF
TGTGCCAGCAGCGTAACAGGGGGGGACAATGAGCAGTTCTTC
>TRBJ2-1|TRBV12-3/TRBV12-4|few|TRBD2
CASSWGTSGYNEQFF
TGTGCCAGCAGCTGGGGGACTAGCGGGTACAATGAGCAGTTCTTC
>TRBJ2-7|TRBV19|.|TRBD2
CASSIEGTSGFHEQYF
TGTGCCAGTAGTATCGAAGGGACTAGCGGGTTCCACGAGCAGTACTTC
>TRBJ1-4|TRBV5-5|few|.
CASSPISTNEKLFF
TGTGCCAGCAGCCCGATTTCAACTAATGAAAAACTGTTTTTT
>TRBJ2-7|TRBV20-1|.|TRBD1
CSARDPGQGAYEQYF
TGCAGTGCTAGGGATCCGGGACAGGGTGCCTACGAGCAGTACTTC
>TRBJ2-1|TRBV20-1|.|.
CSARDHDNEQFF
TGCAGTGCTAGAGATCACGACAATGAGCAGTTCTTC